This is a list of T cell receptor beta chains from one sample in a study of a mutant IDH1 vaccine in newly diagnosed glioma. Their antigen targets remain unknown. Assay: immunoSEQ multiplex PCR; the TCRdb copy retains only in-frame clones and omits some. Here the sample spans 25,000 to 30,000 clones, roughly 80% being singletons. The sequences come from PBMCs, collected from a glioma patient whose treatment included an IDH1 peptide vaccine. Source of these receptors: a woman in her 30s with glioma. CDR3s include the opening cysteine and the closing phenylalanine or tryptophan. A D gene is named only where the DNA matches it firmly. Clone size is given for some rows only: seen once, a few or many times, or a class if the clone is expanded.

>-|-|TRBJ2-7|TRBV2
CASKQGAPYEQYF
TGTGCCAGCAAGCAGGGTGCCCCCTACGAGCAGTACTTC
>-|-|TRBJ2-2|TRBV5-4
CASSLRWGPTGELFF
TGTGCCAGCAGCCTCCGGTGGGGGCCCACCGGGGAGCTGTTTTTT
>-|-|TRBJ1-1|TRBV29-1
CSVEGLTGTEAFF
TGCAGCGTTGAAGGGTTGACGGGCACTGAAGCTTTCTTT
>-|-|TRBJ2-3|TRBV10-3
CAISESNVRGFTDTQYF
TGTGCCATCAGTGAGTCGAATGTCAGGGGTTTCACAGATACGCAGTATTTT
>-|TRBD1|TRBJ1-2|TRBV14
CASSPGQGYGYTF
TGTGCCAGCAGCCCGGGACAGGGCTATGGCTACACCTTC
>few|-|TRBJ1-5|TRBV2
CASSVSGNQPQHF
TGTGCCAGCAGTGTCTCGGGCAATCAGCCCCAGCATTTT
>-|-|TRBJ1-6|TRBV19
CASKVTNESPLHF
TGTGCCAGTAAGGTTACGAACGAGTCACCCCTCCACTTT
>-|TRBD2|TRBJ2-1|TRBV9
CASSRAGPYNEQFF
TGTGCCAGCAGCAGAGCGGGACCCTACAATGAGCAGTTCTTC
>-|-|TRBJ1-2|TRBV5-1
CASSLLGGLAGLVGTF
TGCGCCAGCAGCTTGCTTGGGGGATTGGCTGGCCTCGTGGGCACCTTC
>-|-|TRBJ2-1|TRBV7-9
CASSLSTGGNEQFF
TGTGCCAGCAGCTTGTCGACAGGAGGGAATGAGCAGTTCTTC
>-|TRBD1|TRBJ1-6|TRBV5-1
CASSLEGQGGSPLHF
TGCGCCAGCAGCTTGGAAGGACAGGGTGGATCACCCCTCCACTTT
>-|TRBD2|TRBJ2-7|TRBV6-1
CASSDTLPGLAGGPLYEQYF
TGTGCCAGCAGTGATACCCTACCGGGACTAGCGGGGGGGCCGTTGTACGAGCAGTACTTC
>-|-|TRBJ1-2|TRBV19
CASSIRREPYGYTF
TGTGCCAGTAGTATAAGGAGGGAACCCTATGGCTACACCTTC
>-|-|TRBJ1-2|TRBV10-3
CAISEAGDLGYTF
TGTGCCATCAGTGAGGCGGGGGATTTGGGCTACACCTTC
>-|TRBD1|TRBJ1-1|TRBV2
CASRDRVTQAFF
TGTGCCAGCCGGGACAGGGTCACCCAAGCTTTCTTT